Detailed here is one TCR delta chain. PBMC RNA was reverse transcribed using gamma-chain- and delta-chain-specific primers. TCRdb applied CATT to the RT-PCR reads for clone calling. The sample carries over a thousand delta-chain clones, about 7.1% recorded once. J gave up 0 bases and V 3 bases, and 7 bases lay outside the gene matches. Germline-derived CDR1 and CDR2 are GEAIGNYY and EKD. The CDR3 contains 17 residues. This sample stems from a study of delta chains in infants with herpesvirus infections. The sample consisted of peripheral blood, taken at time point 1 of longitudinal follow-up. This receptor was taken from a human donor who was a Ugandan infant, either HIV-exposed or HIV-unexposed (not recorded which). V is TRDV2 and J is TRDJ1; 12 bases map to TRDD3. The J gene is not listed in TCRdb, so it was assigned here from a DNA match to germline. The CDR3 reads CACDGLGDTTNTDKLIF. CDR3 coding DNA: TGTGCCTGTGACGGGCTGGGGGATACGACGAACACCGATAAACTCATCTTT.